The T cell receptor beta chain described here comes from a study of quantifying T cell responses using KT2 cells. Study in general: TCR alpha and beta constant-region primers primed reverse transcription of RNA. Study outcomes and limitations: The number of KT2 alpha and beta sequences was a linear function of input KT2 cells.

Trimming cost V 5 bases and J 4 bases, with 18 bases left between them. The CDR3 has 14 residues. Looked up from germline, CDR1 is DFQATT and CDR2 is SNEGSKA (reference sequence). KT2, a clone with a known TCR, was spiked into unfractionated PBMC. On this clonotype: The antigen is unknown.

An oligo carrying a UMI was ligated to the cDNA 3' end. First-round PCR used approximately 4 cycles and beta primers RC1.1 and RC1.2 covering TRBC1 and TRBC2. Starting with the second PCR, alpha and beta TCR chains went through separate processing. MiXCR, applied by TCRdb to the UMI-ligation and nested PCR reads, yields one record per CDR3 protein. The table records tens of thousands of distinct CDR3 sequences, less than 7.5% of them present only once. The receptor was isolated from a human donor. The sequencing input was PBMCs spiked with cells of the T cell clone KT2. V gene TRBV20-1 combines with J gene TRBJ2-7; D possibly corresponds to TRBD1 (6 bases). For the CDR3, the DNA is TGCAGTGCTCTTCAGGGGAAGGGGTTATACGAGCAGTACTTC. As protein: CSALQGKGLYEQYF.